Below are 13 T cell receptor beta chains sequenced from a single sample in a study of identifying expanded T cells in peripheral blood. The protocol was immunoSEQ multiplex PCR, while the TCRdb copy is restricted to in-frame clones and leaves out a portion. The table lists 100,000 to 150,000 clones, around nine tenths of them singletons. Sample: blood. The receptors here all came from a person aged 18 to 70 in good health.

Notes on this clone: This specimen includes other DNA sequences encoding the same CDR3. V usage is TRBV5-1 and J usage is TRBJ2-5; D is unresolved. The ends were cut back, 2 bases at V and 2 bases at J, with 4 bases in the middle. The CDR3 extends over 12 amino acids. Germline values: CDR1 SGHRS, CDR2 YFSETQ. CDR3 sequence (DNA): TGCGCCAGCAGCTTAGGGCAAGAGACCCAGTACTTC. Encoded protein: CASSLGQETQYF. The full variable domain, rest sourced from reference TRBV5-1 and TRBJ2-5, is KAGVTQTPRYLIKTRGQQVTLSCSPISGHRSVSWYQQTPGQGLQFLFEYFSETQRNKGNFPGRFSGRQFSNSRSEMNVSTLELGDSALYLCASSLGQETQYFGPGTRLLVL.

This chain uses TRBV19 with TRBJ2-7; 8 nucleotides align to TRBD1. The CDR3 extends over 15 amino acids. V shed 7 bases, J shed 3 bases, and the junction held 11 bases outside the gene matches. Per germline, CDR1 LNHDA and CDR2 SQIVND (reference sequence). The CDR3 is CASKPIRDRSYEQYF. As DNA, the CDR3 is TGTGCCAGTAAACCCATCCGGGACAGGAGCTACGAGCAGTACTTC.

For this clone: A much bigger clone sits one base away, suggesting this may be a read error. The V call is TRBV7-3, the J call TRBJ1-1; D possibly corresponds to TRBD1 (6 bases). Trimming stripped 1 base from V and 5 bases from J, with 8 bases between. CDR3 length equals 13 residues. The germline V gene encodes CDR1 SGHTA and CDR2 FQGTGA. Here the CDR3 DNA reads TGTGCCAGCAGCTTAAACAGGGAAACTGAAGCTTTCTTT. Amino acids: CASSLNRETEAFF.

This chain uses TRBV18 with TRBJ1-2; TRBD1 is a possible D gene (5 bases). Germline V gene data show CDR1 as KGHSH and CDR2 as LQKENI. The CDR3 extends over 14 amino acids. The ends were cut back, 0 bases at V and 5 bases at J, with 10 bases in the middle. CDR3 DNA sequence: TGTGCCAGCTCACCACCGACAGACCTATATGGCTACACCTTC. Protein product: CASSPPTDLYGYTF.

The chain is built from TRBV7-3 and TRBJ2-3; D unresolved. Trimming stripped 5 bases from V and 2 bases from J, with 11 bases between. This CDR3 has 14 amino acids. The germline V gene has CDR1 SGHTA and CDR2 FQGTGA. Here the CDR3 DNA reads TGTGCCAGCAGCCCGCATACATACACAGATACGCAGTATTTT. Translated: CASSPHTYTDTQYF.

This chain links TRBV6-1 with TRBJ2-7; 11 bases align to TRBD2. CDR1 MNHNS and CDR2 SASEGT come from the germline V gene. Germline trimming cut 3 bases from V and 1 base from J; bases unmatched to any gene: 5. This CDR3 is built from 16 residues. The CDR3 region has the DNA TGTGCCAGCAGTGAGACCGGGACTAGCGGATCCTACGAGCAGTACTTC. This encodes CASSETGTSGSYEQYF.

The V and J genes are TRBV5-4 and TRBJ1-4, with 7 positions matching TRBD1. The V segment lost 4 bases and the J segment 4 bases; nucleotides outside the gene matches: 4. This CDR3 spans 14 amino acids. Germline V gives CDR1 SGHNT, CDR2 YYREEE (reference sequence). The CDR3 loop is CASSPGQLNEKLFF. The DNA of the CDR3 is TGTGCCAGCAGCCCGGGACAGCTTAATGAAAAACTGTTTTTT.

The chain combines TRBV14 with TRBJ1-2; D gene unclear. With 0 bases removed from V and 3 bases from J, the gap between germline ends came to 8 bases. Germline CDR1 is SGHDN and CDR2 is FVKESK. The CDR3 consists of 14 residues. The CDR3 is CASSQEGRYYGYTF. For the CDR3, the DNA is TGTGCCAGCAGCCAAGAGGGCCGGTACTATGGCTACACCTTC.

This clone was recorded a few times. V usage is TRBV2 and J usage is TRBJ1-5; 8 positions match TRBD1. The CDR3 length is 14 residues. With 8 bases clipped from V and 2 bases from J, the junction kept 5 bases outside the gene matches. Germline V gene lookup returns CDR1 SNHLY and CDR2 FYNNEI. CDR3 sequence: CASGDRGGNQPQHF. CDR3 DNA: TGTGCCAGCGGAGACAGGGGAGGCAATCAGCCCCAGCATTTT. The variable domain in full, completed from reference TRBV2 and TRBJ1-5, reads EPEVTQTPSHQVTQMGQEVILRCVPISNHLYFYWYRQILGQKVEFLVSFYNNEISEKSEIFDDQFSVERPDGSNFTLKIRSTKLEDSAMYFCASGDRGGNQPQHFGDGTRLSIL.

This clone showed up just once. The J gene is TRBJ2-5, the V gene TRBV6-5; 8 bases match TRBD1. The CDR3 length is 13 residues. J was trimmed by 5 bases and V by 5 bases; bases with no gene match: 4. Germline V CDR1 and CDR2: MNHEY, SVGAGI. CDR3 DNA sequence: TGTGCCAGCAGTAGACAGGGGATGGAGACCCAGTACTTC. Its protein product is CASSRQGMETQYF.

This chain uses TRBV20-1 with TRBJ2-1, with D uncertain. CDR1 is DFQATT and CDR2 is SNEGSKA in the germline V gene (reference sequence). The CDR3 runs 10 residues. V was pared by 2 bases and J by 7 bases, with 3 bases between. This chain's CDR3 is CSARSNEQFF. The CDR3 DNA sequence: TGCAGTGCTAGATCAAATGAGCAGTTCTTC.

The CDR3 is CASSPGQTSGNTIYF. In nucleotides, the CDR3 is TGTGCCAGCAGCCCCGGACAGACCTCTGGAAACACCATATATTTT. V usage is TRBV28 and J usage is TRBJ1-3, with D maybe TRBD1 (6 bases). Trimming removed 6 bases at V and 0 bases at J, with 12 bases between. Looked up from germline, CDR1 is MDHEN and CDR2 is SYDVKM. The CDR3 has 15 residues. Drawing the rest from reference TRBV28 and TRBJ1-3, the complete variable domain is DVKVTQSSRYLVKRTGEKVFLECVQDMDHENMFWYRQDPGLGLRLIYFSYDVKMKEKGDIPEGYSVSREKKERFSLILESASTNQTSMYLCASSPGQTSGNTIYFGEGSWLTVV.

The chain has TRBV6-5 and TRBJ1-5; tentative D call: TRBD1 (6 bases). Germline V gene data show CDR1 as MNHEY and CDR2 as SVGAGI. The CDR3 has 13 amino acids. V was pared by 2 bases and J by 9 bases, with 11 bases between. The CDR3 bases are TGTGCCAGCAGTTACGAGGGGGTTGGGCCCCAGCATTTT. Its translation is CASSYEGVGPQHF.